These 11 T cell receptor beta chains share one sample of origin, sequenced in a study of T cells expressing NK-cell markers. TCRdb re-called the 5' RACE reads; one entry per CDR3 protein, DNA not given. The listing contains 550,000 or so distinct CDR3 sequences. Specimen: blood T cells: a sorted CD56 or NKG2C T cell subset, CD4+ or CD8+ T cells, or bulk PBMC T cells (not recorded which). Receptors were obtained from a man aged 18 to 30 in good health.

The V and J genes are TRBV20-1 and TRBJ2-1; TCRdb returns TRBD2, unconfirmable since there is no DNA. Germline values: CDR1 DFQATT, CDR2 SNEGSKA (reference sequence). The CDR3 runs to 17 residues. The chain's CDR3 is CSARRPPGLAGVHEQFF.

This chain connects TRBV29-1 to TRBJ2-1; TCRdb outputs TRBD1, but without DNA this stays unchecked. CDR1 SQVTM and CDR2 ANQGSEA come from the germline V gene. The CDR3 contains 13 residues. The CDR3 spells CSVAGTGATEQFF.

The chain carries TRBV6-1 and TRBJ2-2; TCRdb lists TRBD2, though no DNA is available to test this call. Germline V CDR1 and CDR2: MNHNS, SASEGT. The CDR3 has 15 residues. The CDR3 sequence: CASSFGTSRTGELFF.

V is TRBV27 and J is TRBJ2-1; the TRBD2 assignment by TCRdb is unverifiable without DNA. The CDR3 is 15 residues long. CDR1 and CDR2 from the germline V gene are MNHEY and SMNVEV (reference sequence). The CDR3 sequence: CASSYFSGEYNEQFF.

This chain uses TRBV7-2 with TRBJ2-3. The CDR3 length is 15 residues. In germline, CDR1 is SGHTA, CDR2 FQGNSA. The CDR3 spells CASSGGLATTDTQYF.

The chain links TRBV11-2 to TRBJ1-4; TCRdb gives TRBD1 as the D gene, but with no DNA this cannot be confirmed. Per the germline V gene, CDR1 is SGHAT and CDR2 is FQNNGV. The CDR3 sequence is 14 residues long. CDR3 in amino acids: CASSRGQGDEKLFF.

The rearrangement links TRBV10-3 to TRBJ2-7; TCRdb lists TRBD1, though no DNA is available to test this call. Per germline, CDR1 ENHRY and CDR2 SYGVKD. This CDR3 is built from 14 residues. Here the CDR3 reads CAISESGQGSSQYF.

The rearrangement joins TRBV20-1 to TRBJ2-3; the D call of TRBD2 rests on TCRdb alone, since no DNA is present to check it. This CDR3 contains 16 residues. Germline V gives CDR1 DFQATT, CDR2 SNEGSKA (reference sequence). The CDR3 reads CSAKSSGSYMTDTQYF.

This chain connects TRBV4-2 to TRBJ2-5; the D call of TRBD2 rests on TCRdb alone, since no DNA is present to check it. Per the germline V gene, CDR1 is LGHNA and CDR2 is YNFKEQ. The CDR3 totals 19 residues. The CDR3 is CASSHPGTSGDTYQETQYF.

This chain uses TRBV5-1 with TRBJ1-1; TCRdb's D call of TRBD1 is untestable without DNA. The CDR3 totals 15 residues. Germline V gives CDR1 SGHRS, CDR2 YFSETQ. CDR3 in amino acids: CASSLGQPMNTEAFF.

The rearrangement links TRBV6-2 or TRBV6-3 to TRBJ2-7. Per germline, CDR1 MNHEY and CDR2 SVGEGT. This CDR3 region has 15 residues. CDR3 protein: CASSYTDRRYYEQYF.